These 29 T cell receptor beta chains share one sample of origin, sequenced in a study of T cell repertoires in cytomegalovirus infection. TCRdb re-analysed the reads in MiXCR, keeping a single row per CDR3 protein. The table records about 260,000 distinct CDR3 sequences, approximately 15% of them present only once. The sequencing sample was made of PBMCs. These receptors were collected from a human donor in good health (CMV status not recorded). Some clones in this sample may be carry-over from other donors' samples.

This clonotype was picked up many times. V is TRBV20-1 and J is TRBJ2-5; TRBD2 matches at 11 bases. Germline V CDR1 and CDR2: DFQATT, SNEGSKA (reference sequence). The V segment lost 6 bases and the J segment 2 bases; nucleotides outside the gene matches: 8. The CDR3 loop spans 15 amino acids. The CDR3 reads CSATSSGRTQETQYF. The CDR3 DNA reads TGCAGTGCAACCTCTAGCGGGAGGACTCAAGAGACCCAGTACTTC.

V and J are TRBV5-1 and TRBJ2-3, with 10 bases matching TRBD2. The CDR3 consists of 16 residues. Germline CDR1 is SGHRS and CDR2 is YFSETQ. The V segment lost 0 bases and the J segment 4 bases; nucleotides outside the gene matches: 5. The CDR3 region has the DNA TGCGCCAGCAGCTTGGAAGAGCGGGAGGGCCCAGATACGCAGTATTTT. Its protein product is CASSLEEREGPDTQYF.

This clonotype was seen at least ten times. The chain uses TRBV7-8 and TRBJ2-2; no clear D. The V and J ends lost 3 bases and 3 bases respectively, with 17 bases between them. The CDR3 sequence is 17 residues long. Germline values: CDR1 SGHVS, CDR2 FQNEAQ. In nucleotides, the CDR3 is TGTGCCAGCAGCTTGTACAGAGTACCTCGTGACACCGGGGAGCTGTTTTTT. It is translated as CASSLYRVPRDTGELFF.

The V call is TRBV6-2 or TRBV6-3, the J call TRBJ2-2; 9 bases align to TRBD2. V lost 6 bases, J lost 3 bases, and 5 bases stayed unmatched. Germline values: CDR1 MNHEY, CDR2 SVGEGT. This CDR3 has 15 residues. In DNA form, the CDR3 reads TGTGCCAGCAGGTTTAGCGGGAGTGACACCGGGGAGCTGTTTTTT. Translating it yields CASRFSGSDTGELFF.

This clonotype was picked up a small number of times. V gene TRBV5-1 combines with J gene TRBJ1-2; D might be TRBD1 (5 bases). Germline V gene lookup returns CDR1 SGHRS and CDR2 YFSETQ. The ends were cut back, 6 bases at V and 2 bases at J, with 14 bases in the middle. This CDR3 is 14 amino acids long. The DNA of the CDR3 is TGCGCCAGCAAAACCGGGACGGAGAACTATGGCTACACCTTC. This sequence encodes CASKTGTENYGYTF.

The sample holds a few counts of this clonotype. The chain couples TRBV20-1 to TRBJ2-7, with D possibly being TRBD1 (6 bases). Germline values: CDR1 DFQATT, CDR2 SNEGSKA (reference sequence). This CDR3 has 15 amino acids. V lost 8 bases and J 6 bases, leaving 26 bases between the germline ends. CDR3 protein: CSSQGGYGSIREQYF. CDR3 nucleotide sequence: TGCAGTTCTCAAGGGGGTTATGGTAGCATTCGCGAGCAGTACTTC.

This clonotype was observed a few times. This chain connects TRBV4-3 to TRBJ1-4; no clear D. CDR3 length: 17 residues. The ends were cut back, 0 bases at V and 3 bases at J, with 14 bases in the middle. Germline V gene sequence: CDR1 LGHNA, CDR2 YSLEER. The CDR3 DNA is TGCGCCAGCAGCCAAGATGGTCAGCAGATAGCTAATGAAAAACTGTTTTTT. It codes for CASSQDGQQIANEKLFF.

This clonotype was recorded many times. This rearrangement joins TRBV6-5 to TRBJ2-1; D unclear. The length of the CDR3 is 13 residues. V lost 0 bases and J lost 5, with 5 bases in between. The germline V gene has CDR1 MNHEY and CDR2 SVGAGI. This CDR3 is CASSYSANNEQFF. CDR3 sequence (DNA): TGTGCCAGCAGTTACTCCGCAAACAATGAGCAGTTCTTC.

This clonotype was recorded at least ten times. CDR3 residues: CASSSPFVDGENIQYF. CDR3 DNA sequence: TGTGCCAGCAGTTCCCCGTTTGTGGACGGCGAAAACATTCAGTACTTC. This rearrangement joins TRBV6-2 or TRBV6-3 to TRBJ2-4; D remains ambiguous. The CDR3 extends over 16 amino acids. V was shortened by 4 bases and J by 5 bases, with 18 bases between the two germline ends. The germline V gene has CDR1 MNHEY and CDR2 SVGEGT.

The chain combines TRBV29-1 with TRBJ1-1; TRBD1 might be the D (6 bases). The germline V and J ends were trimmed by 6 bases and 0 bases, with 17 bases remaining between them. The CDR3 covers 15 residues. CDR1 SQVTM and CDR2 ANQGSEA come from the germline V gene. CDR3: CSVAQGPQVNTEAFF. CDR3 coding DNA: TGCAGCGTCGCCCAGGGGCCCCAGGTGAACACTGAAGCTTTCTTT.

The chain links TRBV29-1 to TRBJ1-1; D gene uncertain. CDR1 and CDR2 from the germline V gene are SQVTM and ANQGSEA. The CDR3 has 15 amino acids. Trimming pared 6 bases from V and 1 base from J, leaving 18 bases between. The CDR3 loop reads CSVGWVGSPNTEAFF. CDR3 in DNA: TGCAGCGTCGGATGGGTAGGATCGCCGAACACTGAAGCTTTCTTT.

There are many counts of this clonotype. The V gene is TRBV10-3, the J gene TRBJ1-2; tentative D call: TRBD1 (6 bases). Germline CDR1 reads ENHRY; CDR2 reads SYGVKD. The CDR3 consists of 14 residues. Trimming pared 2 bases from V and 4 bases from J, leaving 11 bases between. CDR3 sequence (DNA): TGTGCCATCAGTGAGGCCGGGACATTCTATGGCTACACCTTC. Translated, it gives CAISEAGTFYGYTF.

This sequence joins TRBV6-5 and TRBJ1-6, with D hard to call. CDR1 is MNHEY, CDR2 SVGAGI, per germline. The CDR3 consists of 14 residues. Trimming removed 6 bases at V and 3 bases at J, with 9 bases between. The CDR3 reads CASRYTDYNSPLHF. The CDR3 DNA follows: TGTGCCAGCAGATACACAGACTATAATTCACCCCTCCACTTT.

This clonotype has a count of ten or more. CDR3 bases: TGTGCCAGCAGCCAAGCCCGACTAGCGGGGTTCAATGAGCAGTTCTTC. It specifies CASSQARLAGFNEQFF. This chain links TRBV7-8 with TRBJ2-1; TRBD2 agrees at 11 bases. V was pared by 5 bases and J by 6 bases, with 9 bases of the junction left unmatched. Germline-derived CDR1 and CDR2 are SGHVS and FQNEAQ. The CDR3 covers 16 residues.

This clonotype has a handful of counts. The chain joins TRBV7-3 to TRBJ2-5; perhaps TRBD2 as D (5 bases). Germline CDR1 SGHTA, CDR2 FQGTGA. The V and J ends lost 2 bases and 5 bases respectively, with 12 bases between them. CDR3 length: 14 amino acids. The CDR3 DNA is TGTGCCAGCAGCTTATACGGACTCCAGGAGACCCAGTACTTC. The encoded protein is CASSLYGLQETQYF.

V gene TRBV15 combines with J gene TRBJ1-1, with 7 bases matching TRBD1. Germline V gives CDR1 LNHNV, CDR2 YYDKDF (reference sequence). Germline trimming cut 2 bases from V and 4 bases from J; bases unmatched to any gene: 7. This CDR3 comprises 15 residues. The CDR3 loop is CATSRSTGVGTEAFF. The CDR3, as DNA: TGTGCCACCAGCAGATCCACAGGGGTTGGCACTGAAGCTTTCTTT.

The V gene is TRBV10-3, the J gene TRBJ2-7; D possibly matches TRBD1 or TRBD2 (7 bases each). Germline V CDR1 and CDR2: ENHRY, SYGVKD. The V end was cut by 10 bases, the J end by 2 bases, with 21 bases between. This CDR3 spans 15 amino acids. The CDR3 nucleotides are TGTGCCACCTATGGCGGGGGACAGAGAGCCTACGAGCAGTACTTC. Translated, it gives CATYGGGQRAYEQYF.

Worth noting for this clonotype: A much larger clonotype is one base distant, so this may be a read error. The J gene is TRBJ1-1, the V gene TRBV11-2; D might be TRBD1 (5 bases). The CDR3 has 15 residues. Germline CDR1 and CDR2: SGHAT and FQNNGV. V lost 5 bases, J lost 0 bases, and 13 bases lay in between. The CDR3 loop is CASSAQTVMNTEAFF. CDR3 nucleotide sequence: TGTGCCAGCAGCGCCCAGACAGTCATGAACACTGAAGCTTTCTTT.

This sequence joins TRBV9 and TRBJ2-5, with no clear D. V was trimmed by 0 bases and J by 4 bases, leaving 4 bases between them. The CDR3 totals 12 residues. Germline CDR1 is SGDLS and CDR2 is YYNGEE. The CDR3 coding sequence is TGTGCCAGCAGCGTAGTGGGAGAGACCCAGTACTTC. This sequence encodes CASSVVGETQYF.

This clonotype was counted ten times or more. The J gene is TRBJ2-6, the V gene TRBV4-1; 8 bases map to TRBD1. V lost 1 base to trimming and J lost 1 base; unmatched junction nucleotides: 6. There are 18 residues in the CDR3. The V gene's germline CDR1 is MGHRA and CDR2 YSYEKL. The DNA for the CDR3 is TGCGCCAGCAGCCAAGTGAGACAGGGGTTTTCTGGGGCCAACGTCCTGACTTTC. This encodes CASSQVRQGFSGANVLTF.

This clonotype was seen repeatedly, ten times or more. The V and J genes are TRBV6-2 or TRBV6-3 and TRBJ2-1; no reliable D call. CDR1 MNHEY and CDR2 SVGEGT come from the germline V gene. The CDR3 consists of 13 residues. V dropped 6 bases and J dropped 9 bases, with 15 bases sitting between them. CDR3 protein: CASSDGPIVEQFF. The CDR3 DNA reads TGTGCCAGCAGCGACGGACCTATAGTTGAGCAGTTCTTC.

The CDR3 loop reads CSAGRANTEAFF. The CDR3 DNA sequence: TGCAGCGCGGGACGGGCGAACACTGAAGCTTTCTTT. The chain couples TRBV29-1 to TRBJ1-1; TRBD1 is a possible D gene (5 bases). Looked up from germline, CDR1 is SQVTM and CDR2 is ANQGSEA. CDR3 length: 12 residues. V dropped 7 bases and J dropped 1 base, with 10 bases sitting between them. Drawing the rest from reference TRBV29-1 and TRBJ1-1, the complete variable domain is SAVISQKPSRDICQRGTSLTIQCQVDSQVTMMFWYRQQPGQSLTLIATANQGSEATYESGFVIDKFPISRPNLTFSTLTVSNMSPEDSSIYLCSAGRANTEAFFGQGTRLTVV.

This chain uses TRBV20-1 with TRBJ2-7; D gene uncertain. This CDR3 has 12 amino acids. Germline lookup yields CDR1 DFQATT and CDR2 SNEGSKA (reference sequence). The V and J ends lost 3 bases and 3 bases respectively, with 9 bases between them. The CDR3 bases are TGCAGTGCTAGCGCCTACGACTACGAGCAGTACTTC. It is translated as CSASAYDYEQYF.

The sample holds many counts of this clonotype. The J gene is TRBJ2-3, the V gene TRBV7-6, with TRBD1 matching over 8 bases. The CDR3 is 14 amino acids. V shed 3 bases and J 6 bases; nucleotides not matched to a gene: 5. Germline CDR1 SGHVS, CDR2 FNYEAQ. The CDR3 region has the DNA TGTGCCAGCAGCTTCCAGGGGGCGAGCGATACGCAGTATTTT. Translated, it gives CASSFQGASDTQYF.

This clonotype was detected ten times or more. The junction shows a germline mismatch at one end, possibly a read error. CDR3 protein: CASSGTSRSMIF. The CDR3 DNA reads TGTGCCAGTTCGGGAACTAGCCGTAGCATGATCTTC. The J gene is TRBJ2-1, the V gene TRBV28; D possibly corresponds to TRBD2 (6 bases). CDR3 length: 12 amino acids. Germline loops: CDR1 MDHEN, CDR2 SYDVKM.

This rearrangement joins TRBV9 to TRBJ2-4; no clear D gene. Germline CDR1 is SGDLS and CDR2 is YYNGEE. The CDR3 sequence is 13 residues long. With 3 bases removed from V and 1 base from J, the gap between germline ends came to 5 bases. CDR3: CASSGAAKNIQYF. The DNA of the CDR3 is TGTGCCAGCAGCGGGGCGGCCAAAAACATTCAGTACTTC.

In this sample, this clonotype turned up a few times. This chain uses TRBV20-1 with TRBJ1-6, with 9 bases lining up with TRBD1. Germline-derived CDR1 and CDR2 are DFQATT and SNEGSKA (reference sequence). V dropped 6 bases and J dropped 8; count of bases not matched to a gene: 8. This CDR3 region has 14 residues. The chain's CDR3 is CSAGQDRGHSPLHF. In DNA form, the CDR3 reads TGCAGTGCCGGGCAGGACAGGGGCCATTCACCCCTCCACTTT.

This clonotype has a count of ten or more. This chain connects TRBV27 to TRBJ1-1; D might be TRBD1 (5 bases). Looked up from germline, CDR1 is MNHEY and CDR2 is SMNVEV (reference sequence). V dropped 5 bases and J dropped 6 bases, with 16 bases sitting between them. The CDR3 is 14 residues long. CDR3 bases: TGTGCCAGCAGTCCTGCACGGGGGACGGCTGAAGCTTTCTTT. Translated: CASSPARGTAEAFF.

This clonotype was recorded many times. This sequence joins TRBV7-3 and TRBJ1-1; D uncertain. CDR3 length: 13 residues. Trimming stripped 4 bases from V and 1 base from J, with 7 bases between. Looked up from germline, CDR1 is SGHTA and CDR2 is FQGTGA. DNA of the CDR3: TGTGCCAGCAGCTCCAGACAGAACACTGAAGCTTTCTTT. It codes for CASSSRQNTEAFF.